Below are 8 T cell receptor beta chains sequenced from a single sample in a study of T-cell memory formation after mild COVID-19. One entry per CDR3 protein, called by TCRdb with MiXCR from the 5' RACE reads. The sample records 190,000 or so distinct CDR3 sequences, around 26% being singletons. Specimen: PBMCs or a T cell subset sorted from them (not recorded which). The receptors derive from an adult woman who had mild COVID-19 (a few samples of this study predate the infection). Cell type and time point are not known.

This sequence joins TRBV12-3 or TRBV12-4 and TRBJ2-1; D is tentatively TRBD1 or TRBD2 (5 bases each). The CDR3 extends over 13 amino acids. V was cut by 5 bases and J by 8 bases, with 13 bases left in between. CDR3 DNA: TGTGCCAGCAGTCCCCGGGGCTGGGATGAGCAGTTCTTC. Protein product: CASSPRGWDEQFF.

The chain recombines TRBV18 with TRBJ2-5; tentatively, D is TRBD2 (6 bases). The CDR3 sequence is 15 residues long. The V end lost 4 bases, the J end lost 4 bases, and 16 bases lay between the germline ends. Germline V CDR1 and CDR2: KGHSH, LQKENI. For the CDR3, the DNA is TGTGCCAGCTCACTGACTAGAGATGGGATAGAGACCCAGTACTTC. It codes for CASSLTRDGIETQYF.

This clonotype has a handful of counts. Here the CDR3 reads CASSLALGDQPQHF. The CDR3 DNA sequence: TGCGCCAGCAGCCTGGCATTGGGCGATCAGCCCCAGCATTTT. V and J are TRBV5-1 and TRBJ1-5; no firm D call. The V end lost 4 bases, the J end lost 5 bases, and 13 bases lay between the germline ends. CDR3 size: 14 residues. From germline, CDR1 is SGHRS and CDR2 YFSETQ.

The rearrangement links TRBV3-1 to TRBJ1-2; the match to TRBD1 covers 7 bases. The CDR3 is 13 amino acids. The V gene's germline CDR1 is LGHDT and CDR2 YNNKEL (reference sequence). V shed 4 bases, J shed 10 bases, and the junction held 9 bases outside the gene matches. The DNA for the CDR3 is TGTGCCAGCAGCCCAGGGGGATCAGGGTTCTACACCTTC. It is translated as CASSPGGSGFYTF.

This clonotype was detected only a few times. This chain links TRBV5-5 with TRBJ1-1, with TRBD1 matching 9 bases. The CDR3 sequence is 15 residues long. The V and J ends lost 3 bases and 7 bases, in that order; junction bases with no gene match: 10. CDR1 SGHKS and CDR2 YYEKEE come from the germline V gene (reference sequence). The CDR3 nucleotides are TGTGCCAGCAGCTCTAACCGGGACAGGGCGAGTGAAGCTTTCTTT. It yields the protein CASSSNRDRASEAFF.

The V call is TRBV27, the J call TRBJ2-1; 14 bases are a match to TRBD2. Germline values: CDR1 MNHEY, CDR2 SMNVEV (reference sequence). With 6 bases clipped from V and 1 base from J, the junction kept 8 bases outside the gene matches. The CDR3 contains 18 residues. CDR3 sequence (DNA): TGTGCCAGCAGACCGGGACTAGCGGGGGAAGGGTCCTACAATGAGCAGTTCTTC. As protein: CASRPGLAGEGSYNEQFF.

The chain uses TRBV4-3 and TRBJ1-2; no firm D call. Looked up from germline, CDR1 is LGHNA and CDR2 is YSLEER. Trimming cost V 1 base and J 2 bases, with 11 bases left between them. The CDR3 runs to 15 residues. The CDR3 protein is CASSQGTGANYGYTF. CDR3 nucleotides: TGCGCCAGCAGCCAAGGGACCGGAGCAAACTATGGCTACACCTTC.

This clonotype showed up just a few times. V is TRBV20-1 and J is TRBJ2-3; D might be TRBD1 (7 bases). Germline V gene sequence: CDR1 DFQATT, CDR2 SNEGSKA (reference sequence). CDR3 length: 16 residues. V shed 1 base and J shed 2 bases, with 16 bases lying between them. DNA of the CDR3: TGCAGTGCTAGAGGTCTCCAGGGGGGTTTCACAGATACGCAGTATTTT. Its protein product is CSARGLQGGFTDTQYF.